The 3 T cell receptor beta chains given below trace back to one sample, sequenced in a study of T cells in localized non-small cell lung cancer. Here immunoSEQ multiplex PCR was the method, and the copy in TCRdb shows in-frame clones only, minus some. Here the sample spans 25,000 to 35,000 clones, about 89% being singletons. This sample comprised peripheral blood, obtained before any cancer treatment. These receptor sequences come from a woman between 35 and 75 years old with stage I lung adenocarcinoma.

The chain employs TRBV19 and TRBJ2-2; TRBD2 matches 12 bases. Germline CDR1 is LNHDA and CDR2 is SQIVND (reference sequence). This CDR3 is built from 16 residues. With V trimmed by 5 bases and J by 7 bases, 8 bases remained unmatched. The CDR3 region is CASSLPSGGAIGELFF. For the CDR3, the DNA is TGTGCCAGTAGTCTACCTAGCGGGGGGGCCATCGGGGAGCTGTTTTTT.

The chain has TRBV2 and TRBJ1-6; unclear D gene. The V end was cut by 4 bases, the J end by 2 bases, with 3 bases between. This CDR3 region has 13 residues. Germline CDR1 SNHLY, CDR2 FYNNEI. The CDR3 here is CASSVTYNSPLHF. CDR3 sequence (DNA): TGTGCCAGCAGTGTGACCTATAATTCACCCCTCCACTTT.

The rearrangement links TRBV7-9 to TRBJ2-3; D call uncertain. The CDR3 contains 15 residues. Trimming stripped 0 bases from V and 2 bases from J, with 9 bases between. Looked up from germline, CDR1 is SEHNR and CDR2 is FQNEAQ (reference sequence). The CDR3 loop is CASSLAVTITDTQYF. DNA of the CDR3: TGTGCCAGCAGCTTAGCGGTCACCATCACAGATACGCAGTATTTT. Supplemented by reference TRBV7-9 and TRBJ2-3, the full variable domain reads DTGVSQNPRHKITKRGQNVTFRCDPISEHNRLYWYRQTLGQGPEFLTYFQNEAQLEKSRLLSDRFSAERPKGSFSTLEIQRTEQGDSAMYLCASSLAVTITDTQYFGPGTRLTVL.